This entry describes one T cell receptor beta chain. Its antigen is currently unknown. The record originates from a study of cytomegalovirus exposure and HLA in healthy donors. Looking at the study overall: There were 65 million to 85 million unique TCRs (from HLA-typed donors) in an early data release.

Germline V gives CDR1 SEHNR, CDR2 FQNEAQ (reference sequence). CDR3 length: 14 residues. Trimming removed 3 bases from V and 8 bases from J; junction bases left unmatched: 9. Whole-study findings and limits: When analyzed later, a missense DCLRE1C variant was found to be linked to TCR beta V- and J-gene trimming. Confirmation was obtained in vitro that a few CMV-associated chains are specific for CMV antigens.

PCR involved 60 Vbeta and 13 Jbeta primers. Using immunoSEQ multiplex PCR, the repertoire was profiled, and TCRdb retains in-frame clones only, with some absent. This table holds 84,000 or so clones, approximately 56% found once. The chain recombines TRBV7-9 with TRBJ1-2, with 7 bases fitting TRBD1. Specimen: PBMCs. The TCR sequence derives from a woman under 40 in good health and CMV-seropositive. CDR3 protein: CASSLVVTGRGYTF. In nucleotides, the CDR3 is TGTGCCAGCAGCTTGGTTGTGACAGGGCGAGGCTACACCTTC.